What follows are 12 T cell receptor beta chains derived from one specimen sequenced in a study of regulatory T cells in long-lasting Graves disease. The time point: newly diagnosed GD, antithyroid drugs for less than 3 months. TCR sequences were obtained from RNA taken from PBMCs. iRepertoire HTBI primers and Arm-PCR of CDR3 regions built TCR beta libraries. TCRdb recomputed calls from the multiplex PCR reads with MiXCR, one row per CDR3 protein. Of roughly 560,000 distinct CDR3 sequences in the sample, about 12% were seen once. The same sample was also studied in work on T cells in Graves' hyperthyroidism and ophthalmopathy.

The sequenced sample was peripheral blood mononuclear cells (PBMCs), obtained at new diagnosis, from a patient treated with antithyroid drugs. These receptors were obtained from a woman under 40 with Graves disease.

This clonotype showed up many times. The gene calls are TRBV7-2 and TRBJ1-1; TRBD1 aligns across 10 bases. CDR3 length: 15 residues. The germline CDR1 and CDR2 sequences are SGHTA and FQGNSA. Trimming took 5 bases from V and 7 from J; bases not matched to a gene: 10. In DNA, the CDR3 is TGTGCCAGCAGCCCTTGGGACAGGGGTGGGGGTGAAGCTTTCTTT. Translating gives CASSPWDRGGGEAFF.

This clonotype was counted ten times or more. The gene calls are TRBV27 and TRBJ2-7, with D unclear. With 0 bases removed from V and 1 base from J, the gap between germline ends came to 7 bases. The CDR3 covers 14 residues. Germline V CDR1 and CDR2: MNHEY, SMNVEV (reference sequence). CDR3 coding DNA: TGTGCCAGCAGTTTATCGTGGGGTTCCTACGAGCAGTACTTC. Protein product: CASSLSWGSYEQYF.

This clonotype was picked up a small number of times. The rearrangement uses TRBV19 and TRBJ1-1, with D tentatively TRBD1 (5 bases). Between the trimmed V and J ends, which lost 6 bases and 5 bases, there was a span of 10 bases. This CDR3 has 12 residues. Per the germline V gene, CDR1 is LNHDA and CDR2 is SQIVND (reference sequence). The chain's CDR3 is CASRRWGTEAFF. The CDR3 nucleotides are TGTGCCAGTAGAAGGTGGGGGACTGAAGCTTTCTTT. The full variable domain, its missing parts supplied by reference TRBV19 and TRBJ1-1, is DGGITQSPKYLFRKEGQNVTLSCEQNLNHDAMYWYRQDPGQGLRLIYYSQIVNDFQKGDIAEGYSVSREKKESFPLTVTSAQKNPTAFYLCASRRWGTEAFFGQGTRLTVV.

As to this clonotype: A much larger clonotype is one base distant, so this may be a read error. The V call is TRBV12-3 or TRBV12-4, the J call TRBJ2-7; D is possibly TRBD1 or TRBD2 (6 bases each). The CDR3 spans 14 residues. This chain's CDR3 is CTSSHTGGKDEQYF. CDR3 DNA sequence: TGTACCAGCAGTCATACCGGGGGCAAGGACGAGCAGTACTTC.

There are many counts of this clonotype. The J gene is TRBJ2-1, the V gene TRBV4-3, with 9 bases that match TRBD2. The CDR3 runs 17 residues. V lost 1 base to trimming and J lost 10 bases; unmatched junction nucleotides: 14. Germline CDR1 LGHNA, CDR2 YSLEER. The chain's CDR3 is CASSQALVAGGPKEQFF. As DNA, the CDR3 is TGCGCCAGCAGCCAAGCTTTGGTGGCGGGAGGGCCAAAAGAGCAGTTCTTC.

Ten or more counts support this clonotype. The chain combines TRBV4-2 with TRBJ2-7, with a possible D match to TRBD1 (7 bases). This CDR3 comprises 16 residues. Trimming stripped 2 bases from V and 3 bases from J, with 17 bases between. Germline CDR1 reads LGHNA; CDR2 reads YNFKEQ. CDR3 residues: CASSQPGEQGSYEQYF. Written as DNA, the CDR3 is TGTGCCAGCAGCCAACCGGGGGAACAGGGGAGCTACGAGCAGTACTTC.

This clonotype has ten or more counts. This chain uses TRBV7-9 with TRBJ2-1; TRBD1 matches 7 bases. J gave up 3 bases and V 0 bases, and 14 bases lay outside the gene matches. Germline assignment: CDR1 SEHNR and CDR2 FQNEAQ (reference sequence). The CDR3 is made up of 19 amino acids. The CDR3 reads CASSLALLLDRQFYNEQFF. CDR3 sequence (DNA): TGTGCCAGCAGCTTAGCGCTTCTATTGGACAGGCAATTCTACAATGAGCAGTTCTTC.

This clonotype was counted a single time. The chain recombines TRBV29-1 with TRBJ1-2; 8 bases are a match to TRBD1. Germline CDR1 reads SQVTM; CDR2 reads ANQGSEA. There are 16 residues in the CDR3. V lost 3 bases to trimming and J lost 6 bases; unmatched junction nucleotides: 15. The CDR3 bases are TGCAGCGTTGAGGGCTACAGGGGGATCGGCTATGATGGCTACACCTTC. Residues: CSVEGYRGIGYDGYTF.

This clonotype was detected many times. The chain carries TRBV27 and TRBJ2-1, with D hard to call. The CDR3 consists of 14 residues. CDR1 and CDR2 (germline): MNHEY, SMNVEV (reference sequence). Trimming shortened V by 6 bases and J by 6 bases, and 15 bases separated the two germline ends. The CDR3 sequence: CASSPVGSINEQFF. The CDR3 DNA follows: TGTGCCAGCAGCCCTGTGGGCAGCATCAATGAGCAGTTCTTC.

This clonotype showed up many times. This may stem from a read error, because a much larger clone lies one nucleotide away. The chain has TRBV7-6 and TRBJ2-1; TRBD2 aligns across 7 bases. The CDR3 is 15 residues long. Germline V gives CDR1 SGHVS, CDR2 FNYEAQ. V dropped 2 bases and J dropped 0; count of bases not matched to a gene: 1. CDR3 amino acids: CASSLSGTSYNEQFF. The CDR3 DNA sequence: TGTGCCAGCAGCTTAAGCGGGACCTCCTACAATGAGCAGTTCTTC.

The sample holds many counts of this clonotype. The CDR3 protein is CASSESREGYEQYF. The CDR3 DNA reads as TGTGCCAGCAGTGAATCGCGGGAGGGCTACGAGCAGTACTTC. The rearrangement links TRBV2 to TRBJ2-7, with 9 bases matching TRBD2. The CDR3 extends over 14 amino acids. Trimming cost V 2 bases and J 3 bases; bases outside gene matches: 2. The V gene's germline CDR1 is SNHLY and CDR2 FYNNEI.

This clonotype was seen repeatedly, ten times or more. V and J are TRBV6-5 and TRBJ2-5; the D gene could be TRBD1 or TRBD2 (5 bases each). V shed 2 bases and J shed 0 bases, with 10 bases lying between them. Germline loops: CDR1 MNHEY, CDR2 SVGAGI. This CDR3 comprises 15 residues. CDR3 protein: CASSYRGRYQETQYF. The CDR3 DNA follows: TGTGCCAGCAGTTACCGGGGCAGGTACCAAGAGACCCAGTACTTC.